Each of the 24 T cell receptor beta chains below was sequenced from the same sample in a study of blood T cell repertoires in COVID-19. Clones were sequenced by immunoSEQ multiplex PCR, and TCRdb holds only the in-frame ones, with some missing. This sample has tens of thousands of clones, with roughly 74% found just once. Material for sequencing was peripheral blood. These receptors were taken from a man in his 70s with COVID-19, enrolled during active disease.

The chain uses TRBV6-5 and TRBJ1-2; D might be TRBD1 (6 bases). Germline V gene data show CDR1 as MNHEY and CDR2 as SVGAGI. The CDR3 runs 14 residues. Trimming stripped 5 bases from V and 7 bases from J, with 17 bases between. The DNA for the CDR3 is TGTGCCAGCAGTCGCCTACAGGGCGGATTTGGCTACACCTTC. Its protein is CASSRLQGGFGYTF.

This CDR3 reads CASHEGVNSPLHF. CDR3 in DNA: TGTGCCAGCCACGAGGGTGTAAATTCACCCCTCCACTTT. The rearrangement links TRBV27 to TRBJ1-6; D uncertain. The CDR3 loop spans 13 amino acids. The germline V gene encodes CDR1 MNHEY and CDR2 SMNVEV (reference sequence). Trimming left V 8 bases short and J 7 bases short, with 12 bases between.

The rearrangement joins TRBV4-1 to TRBJ1-6; unclear D gene. V gave up 2 bases and J gave up 8 bases, with 7 bases separating them. The CDR3 is 13 amino acids. Per the germline V gene, CDR1 is MGHRA and CDR2 is YSYEKL. The CDR3 spells CASSQSSDSPLHF. DNA for the CDR3: TGCGCCAGCAGCCAATCGTCTGATTCACCCCTCCACTTT.

This rearrangement joins TRBV29-1 to TRBJ1-2; the D gene is possibly TRBD1 (6 bases). Germline CDR1 SQVTM, CDR2 ANQGSEA. The CDR3 consists of 16 residues. Trimming cost V 0 bases and J 3 bases, with 17 bases left between them. Here the CDR3 reads CSVEDLQTGYYYGYTF. Written as DNA, the CDR3 is TGCAGCGTTGAAGATCTTCAGACAGGTTACTACTATGGCTACACCTTC. Variable domain in full (rest from reference TRBV29-1 and TRBJ1-2): SAVISQKPSRDICQRGTSLTIQCQVDSQVTMMFWYRQQPGQSLTLIATANQGSEATYESGFVIDKFPISRPNLTFSTLTVSNMSPEDSSIYLCSVEDLQTGYYYGYTFGSGTRLTVV.

Many counts were recorded for this clone. The chain carries TRBV6-2 or TRBV6-3 and TRBJ2-7, with TRBD2 matching over 9 bases. Germline values: CDR1 MNHEY, CDR2 SVGEGT. The V and J ends lost 6 bases and 6 bases, in that order; junction bases with no gene match: 15. This CDR3 region has 16 residues. CDR3 coding DNA: TGTGCCAGCAGCCCTTTTTCCCATAGCGGGAGTTTCGAGCAGTACTTC. Protein sequence: CASSPFSHSGSFEQYF.

This rearrangement joins TRBV6-2 or TRBV6-3 to TRBJ2-3; 8 nucleotides align to TRBD2. V dropped 3 bases and J dropped 0; count of bases not matched to a gene: 8. CDR3 length equals 17 residues. CDR1 MNHEY and CDR2 SVGEGT come from the germline V gene. The CDR3 nucleotides read TGTGCCAGCAGTTATGTTAGCGGGGAACCTAGCACAGATACGCAGTATTTT. Its translation is CASSYVSGEPSTDTQYF.

The chain has TRBV7-2 and TRBJ1-5; weak D call: TRBD1 (5 bases). CDR1 and CDR2 (germline): SGHTA, FQGNSA. The CDR3 consists of 15 residues. The V gene lost 0 bases and the J gene lost 6 bases, with 12 bases spanning the gap. CDR3 coding DNA: TGTGCCAGCAGCTTAGCTGGGGGGTCGGGTCAGCCCCAGCATTTT. Translated, it gives CASSLAGGSGQPQHF.

CDR3 sequence reads: CASSKRLAGLETQYF. The CDR3 coding sequence is TGTGCCAGCAGCAAAAGACTAGCGGGGTTGGAGACCCAGTACTTC. The rearrangement joins TRBV6-5 to TRBJ2-5; 11 positions match TRBD2. V lost 6 bases and J lost 5; bases outside the gene matches: 8. This CDR3 comprises 15 residues. Germline lookup yields CDR1 MNHEY and CDR2 SVGAGI.

V gene TRBV7-2 combines with J gene TRBJ2-1, with D perhaps matching TRBD1 (9 bases). Germline V gene sequence: CDR1 SGHTA, CDR2 FQGNSA. This CDR3 contains 16 residues. V lost 4 bases and J 7 bases, leaving 20 bases between the germline ends. CDR3 region: CASSSAGGQGMNEQFF. In DNA, the CDR3 is TGTGCCAGCAGCTCCGCGGGGGGACAGGGTATGAATGAGCAGTTCTTC. Filled out from reference TRBV7-2 and TRBJ2-1, the complete variable domain reads GAGVSQSPSNKVTEKGKDVELRCDPISGHTALYWYRQSLGQGLEFLIYFQGNSAPDKSGLPSDRFSAERTGGSVSTLTIQRTQQEDSAVYLCASSSAGGQGMNEQFFGPGTRLTVL.

The chain joins TRBV24-1 to TRBJ1-2; 7 nucleotides match TRBD1. From germline, CDR1 is KGHDR and CDR2 SFDVKD. The CDR3 is made up of 14 amino acids. V was pared by 4 bases and J by 6 bases, with 7 bases of the junction left unmatched. DNA for the CDR3: TGTGCCACCAGTGACCCTGACAGGGCTGATGGCTACACCTTC. Translated: CATSDPDRADGYTF.

The V call is TRBV27, the J call TRBJ1-6; TRBD1 matches 7 bases. With V trimmed by 3 bases and J by 7 bases, 33 bases remained unmatched. The germline CDR1 and CDR2 sequences are MNHEY and SMNVEV (reference sequence). The CDR3 is made up of 24 amino acids. CDR3: CASSFYPPLTTGDSGGMGNSPLHF. The CDR3 bases are TGTGCCAGCAGTTTCTACCCCCCCCTGACCACCGGAGACTCAGGGGGAATGGGGAATTCACCCCTCCACTTT.

This chain joins TRBV9 and TRBJ2-4; TRBD2 agrees at 11 bases. After removal of 4 bases from V and 1 base from J, the junction contained 4 bases not matched to a gene. The CDR3 has 16 amino acids. Germline-derived CDR1 and CDR2 are SGDLS and YYNGEE. CDR3 nucleotides: TGTGCCAGCAGCAAACTAGCGGGAGCGGCCAAAAACATTCAGTACTTC. Its protein product is CASSKLAGAAKNIQYF.

The CDR3, as DNA: TGTGCCAGCAGCGTCGCAGGGGGCTTGGTTCAGCCCCAGCATTTT. This sequence encodes CASSVAGGLVQPQHF. V is TRBV7-2 and J is TRBJ1-5; 8 positions match TRBD1. The germline V gene encodes CDR1 SGHTA and CDR2 FQGNSA. V lost 5 bases and J lost 6; bases outside the gene matches: 9. CDR3 length equals 15 residues.

The V and J genes are TRBV6-1 and TRBJ2-3; 8 nucleotides align to TRBD1. Germline CDR1 MNHNS, CDR2 SASEGT. The trim removed 1 base at V and 4 bases at J, leaving 10 bases unmatched. The CDR3 is made up of 17 amino acids. The CDR3 sequence: CASSEGTRTGLSDTQYF. The CDR3 DNA follows: TGTGCCAGCAGTGAAGGAACGAGGACAGGGCTGTCAGATACGCAGTATTTT.

The chain uses TRBV9 and TRBJ2-1, with D possibly being TRBD1 (5 bases). The CDR3 has 15 residues. Germline V CDR1 and CDR2: SGDLS, YYNGEE. Trimming removed 0 bases at V and 3 bases at J, with 10 bases between. Written as DNA, the CDR3 is TGTGCCAGCAGCGTAGCCGGGCAGGGCTACAATGAGCAGTTCTTC. Encoded protein: CASSVAGQGYNEQFF.

The V and J genes are TRBV2 and TRBJ1-5; the D is unclear. The CDR3 extends over 16 amino acids. Trimming shortened V by 4 bases and J by 3 bases, and 16 bases separated the two germline ends. In germline, CDR1 is SNHLY, CDR2 FYNNEI. CDR3 in DNA: TGTGCCAGCAGTGCGCTTTCTGGACTGTCCAATCAGCCCCAGCATTTT. Its protein is CASSALSGLSNQPQHF.

The chain couples TRBV11-3 to TRBJ2-7, with 8 positions matching TRBD2. The CDR3 is made up of 16 amino acids. After removal of 1 base from V and 2 bases from J, the junction contained 7 bases not matched to a gene. Germline V gives CDR1 SGHNT, CDR2 YENEEA. CDR3 in amino acids: CASSLVGGAGAYEQYF. The CDR3 coding sequence is TGTGCCAGCAGCTTAGTCGGGGGGGCAGGGGCCTACGAGCAGTACTTC.

The chain recombines TRBV6-5 with TRBJ2-3; TRBD1 agrees at 7 bases. Trimming at V came to 6 bases and at J to 2 bases, leaving 8 bases not matched to a gene. The CDR3 length is 15 residues. CDR1 is MNHEY and CDR2 is SVGAGI in the germline V gene. CDR3 loop: CASSSQGRITDTQYF. As DNA, the CDR3 is TGTGCCAGCAGCTCACAGGGGCGAATCACAGATACGCAGTATTTT.

The chain carries TRBV11-2 and TRBJ2-4; no clear D. V gave up 3 bases and J gave up 7 bases, with 7 bases separating them. The CDR3 is made up of 12 amino acids. Germline V gene data show CDR1 as SGHAT and CDR2 as FQNNGV. The CDR3 protein is CASSFQINIQYF. The CDR3, as DNA: TGTGCCAGCAGCTTCCAGATCAACATTCAGTACTTC.

The chain is built from TRBV5-1 and TRBJ2-2, with D possibly being TRBD1 (5 bases). The length of the CDR3 is 16 residues. Germline V gene data show CDR1 as SGHRS and CDR2 as YFSETQ. V dropped 0 bases and J dropped 5 bases, with 14 bases sitting between them. The CDR3: CASSLAGFRGTGELFF. DNA for the CDR3: TGCGCCAGCAGCTTGGCCGGGTTTAGGGGTACCGGGGAGCTGTTTTTT.

This rearrangement joins TRBV6-6 to TRBJ1-6, with D perhaps TRBD1 (5 bases). CDR3 length: 14 residues. Trimming left V 9 bases short and J 10 bases short, with 19 bases between. Germline CDR1 and CDR2: MNHNY and SVGAGI (reference sequence). The CDR3 DNA follows: TGTGCCAGTTTCGGGGGGGTATCCCGCTCACCCCTCCACTTT. It translates to CASFGGVSRSPLHF.

This chain joins TRBV5-6 and TRBJ2-3; D is uncertain. Trimming removed 0 bases at V and 5 bases at J, with 4 bases between. Germline V gene lookup returns CDR1 SGHDT and CDR2 YYEEEE. CDR3 size: 12 residues. The CDR3 DNA sequence: TGTGCCAGCAGCTTGGCCGTAGATACGCAGTATTTT. It yields the protein CASSLAVDTQYF.

The genes are TRBV28 and TRBJ2-7, with a tentative D call TRBD2 (7 bases). In germline, CDR1 is MDHEN, CDR2 SYDVKM. This CDR3 is 14 amino acids long. Deletions cut 3 bases from V and 4 bases from J, with 13 bases between. As DNA, the CDR3 is TGTGCCAGCAGTTTGGGGGGGCAGCGATACGAGCAGTACTTC. It specifies CASSLGGQRYEQYF.

The chain joins TRBV7-2 to TRBJ1-5; D remains unclear. Germline V lookup: CDR1 SGHTA, CDR2 FQGNSA. The CDR3 has 16 amino acids. V lost 5 bases, J lost 3 bases, and 17 bases lay in between. CDR3: CASSPSVKDYNQPQHF. CDR3 nucleotide sequence: TGTGCCAGCAGCCCCAGCGTAAAGGATTACAATCAGCCCCAGCATTTT.